A selection of T cell receptor beta chains follows, all from one sample in a study of blood T cell repertoires in COVID-19. The table came from immunoSEQ multiplex PCR; TCRdb's copy has only in-frame clones and leaves some out. The sample has under 450,000 clones; over 65% are singletons. Sequenced: peripheral blood. Receptor source: a human donor with acute or convalescent COVID-19. The donor label of this sample is uncertain. The CDR3 runs from the conserved cysteine through the conserved F or W. Not all rows give a size; the values are once, few, many and, for expanded clones, a class.

j_call: TRBJ1-2; cdr3_length: 13; v_call: TRBV30; clone_size: NA; cdr3_aa: CAWRWTANYGYTF
j_call: TRBJ2-7; cdr3_length: 14; v_call: TRBV18; clone_size: once; cdr3_aa: CASSPHTGLDEQYF
j_call: TRBJ2-1; cdr3_length: 10; v_call: TRBV6-5; clone_size: NA; cdr3_aa: CASGNNEQFF
j_call: TRBJ1-6; cdr3_length: 14; v_call: TRBV27; clone_size: few; cdr3_aa: CASSQDLASSPLHF
j_call: TRBJ2-2; cdr3_length: 15; v_call: TRBV5-1; clone_size: NA; cdr3_aa: CACGLGTGDTGELFF
j_call: TRBJ1-6; cdr3_length: 15; v_call: TRBV14; clone_size: NA; cdr3_aa: CASSLPGQYNSPLHF
j_call: TRBJ2-2; cdr3_length: 15; v_call: TRBV5-1; clone_size: NA; cdr3_aa: CASSLEYQGSGELFF
j_call: TRBJ2-5; cdr3_length: 17; v_call: TRBV23-1; clone_size: NA; cdr3_aa: CASSQITGRGDEETQYF
j_call: TRBJ2-3; cdr3_length: 14; v_call: TRBV10-3; clone_size: NA; cdr3_aa: CAISVAFGGDTQYF
j_call: TRBJ2-1; cdr3_length: 15; v_call: TRBV6-5; clone_size: once; cdr3_aa: CASSPTSGRYNEQFF
j_call: TRBJ1-2; cdr3_length: 15; v_call: TRBV6-5; clone_size: NA; cdr3_aa: CASSYSRPQNYGYTF
j_call: TRBJ1-3; cdr3_length: 14; v_call: TRBV3-1/TRBV3-2; clone_size: few; cdr3_aa: CASRQGFSGNTIYF
j_call: TRBJ1-2; cdr3_length: 15; v_call: TRBV3-1/TRBV3-2; clone_size: NA; cdr3_aa: CAIKGPFLANYGYTF
j_call: TRBJ2-1; cdr3_length: 12; v_call: TRBV12-3/TRBV12-4; clone_size: NA; cdr3_aa: CASSLAGGEQFF